What follows is one T cell receptor (beta chain) and its context. These data come from a study of cytomegalovirus exposure and HLA in healthy donors. Nominal health characterized the donors when sampled, though unrecorded immune exposures were likely. The CDR3 covers 15 residues. J lost 6 bases, V lost 0 bases, and 7 bases had no gene match. CDR1 is GTSNPN and CDR2 is SVGIG in the germline V gene (reference sequence). Amplification used 60 Vbeta primers and 13 Jbeta primers. TCRdb's copy holds only in-frame clones and misses some; the assay was immunoSEQ multiplex PCR. Of some 150,000 clones in the sample, about four fifths were seen once.

The V gene is TRBV30, the J gene TRBJ1-4; 7 bases map to TRBD1. The clonotype comes from a man aged 18 to 29 in good health and CMV-seropositive. The specimen sequenced was PBMCs. CDR3 sequence: CAWSVWAGGHEKLFF. Written as DNA, the CDR3 is TGTGCCTGGAGTGTATGGGCAGGGGGACATGAAAAACTGTTTTTT.